These 12 T cell receptor beta chains were sequenced from one sample in a study of immune evolution from preneoplasia to lung adenocarcinoma. Data came from immunoSEQ multiplex PCR; TCRdb stores just in-frame clones and leaves some out. The data hold approximately 4,200 clones, with roughly 87% observed a single time. The specimen sequenced was FFPE invasive lung adenocarcinoma tissue. The receptor set was obtained from a person between 50 and 60 years old with lung adenocarcinoma.

The count of this clone is one. The chain has TRBV6-5 and TRBJ2-5, with 7 nucleotides matching TRBD1. The V gene's germline CDR1 is MNHEY and CDR2 SVGAGI. This CDR3 region has 15 residues. V lost 1 base, J lost 3 bases, and 5 bases stayed unmatched. The CDR3 spells CASSYFNRGEETQYF. The DNA for the CDR3 is TGTGCCAGCAGTTACTTCAACAGGGGTGAAGAGACCCAGTACTTC.

The chain links TRBV7-8 to TRBJ1-4; maybe TRBD1 (6 bases). The germline V gene has CDR1 SGHVS and CDR2 FQNEAQ. Trimming left V 4 bases short and J 7 bases short, with 16 bases between. This CDR3 spans 15 amino acids. The CDR3 DNA sequence: TGTGCCAGCAGCTCGGTCGGGGGCAGGGGTGAAAAACTGTTTTTT. It is translated as CASSSVGGRGEKLFF.

This clone appeared a single time. The rearrangement links TRBV5-1 to TRBJ2-7, with D unclear. Trimming stripped 4 bases from V and 3 bases from J, with 5 bases between. Germline V CDR1 and CDR2: SGHRS, YFSETQ. The CDR3 extends over 11 amino acids. The CDR3 DNA reads TGCGCCAGCAGCCCCGACTACGAGCAGTACTTC. Protein product: CASSPDYEQYF.

The chain uses TRBV5-1 and TRBJ1-2; 12 positions agree with TRBD1. Trimming took 4 bases from V and 7 from J; bases not matched to a gene: 5. CDR1 and CDR2 (germline): SGHRS, YFSETQ. The length of the CDR3 is 14 residues. DNA for the CDR3: TGCGCCAGCAGCCCGGGACAGGGGGCCCGTGGCTACACCTTC. The encoded protein is CASSPGQGARGYTF.

The chain carries TRBV5-4 and TRBJ2-1, with 8 bases that match TRBD2. This CDR3 spans 16 amino acids. Trimming removed 4 bases from V and 4 bases from J; junction bases left unmatched: 10. Per germline, CDR1 SGHNT and CDR2 YYREEE (reference sequence). The CDR3 loop is CASSPMGGGRYNEQFF. CDR3 bases: TGTGCCAGCAGCCCCATGGGCGGGGGGCGGTACAATGAGCAGTTCTTC.

The genes are TRBV11-2 and TRBJ2-4, with TRBD1 as a possible D gene (5 bases). Trimming removed 1 base from V and 0 bases from J, with 10 bases in between. The CDR3 consists of 16 residues. CDR1 is SGHAT and CDR2 is FQNNGV in the germline V gene. This chain's CDR3 is CASSLGTFLAKNIQYF. The CDR3 DNA sequence: TGTGCCAGCAGCTTAGGGACATTTTTAGCCAAAAACATTCAGTACTTC.

This chain joins TRBV10-2 and TRBJ2-3, with unresolved D. Germline V CDR1 and CDR2: WSHSY, SAAADI. Trimming took 0 bases from V and 2 from J, leaving 6 bases between them. The CDR3 consists of 14 residues. In nucleotides, the CDR3 is TGCGCCAGCAGTGAGTCGAGTTTCACAGATACGCAGTATTTT. Its translation is CASSESSFTDTQYF.

The V and J genes are TRBV28 and TRBJ1-1; D not resolved. There are 15 residues in the CDR3. V dropped 7 bases and J dropped 0 bases, with 15 bases sitting between them. Germline CDR1 MDHEN, CDR2 SYDVKM. Written as DNA, the CDR3 is TGTGCCAGCAATTTCGAGCCCACACTGAACACTGAAGCTTTCTTT. It encodes CASNFEPTLNTEAFF.

This clone was detected a few times. The chain combines TRBV30 with TRBJ1-1, with 7 nucleotides matching TRBD1. J gave up 1 base and V 8 bases, and 7 bases lay outside the gene matches. This CDR3 is 13 amino acids long. Germline assignment: CDR1 GTSNPN and CDR2 SVGIG (reference sequence). CDR3: CAGHRGANTEAFF. CDR3 sequence (DNA): TGTGCCGGACACAGGGGCGCGAACACTGAAGCTTTCTTT.

V usage is TRBV30 and J usage is TRBJ1-1; D unclear. Germline-derived CDR1 and CDR2 are GTSNPN and SVGIG (reference sequence). Trimming left V 1 base short and J 5 bases short, with 2 bases between. The CDR3 runs to 10 residues. The CDR3 nucleotides are TGTGCCTGGAGTGAGACTGAAGCTTTCTTT. This sequence encodes CAWSETEAFF. The whole variable domain, remainder taken from reference TRBV30 and TRBJ1-1, is SQTIHQWPATLVQPVGSPLSLECTVEGTSNPNLYWYRQAAGRGLQLLFYSVGIGQISSEVPQNLSASRPQDRQFILSSKKLLLSDSGFYLCAWSETEAFFGQGTRLTVV.

The chain recombines TRBV11-2 with TRBJ2-7; 11 bases line up with TRBD2. J was trimmed by 5 bases and V by 5 bases; bases with no gene match: 11. CDR1 is SGHAT, CDR2 FQNNGV, per germline. The CDR3 has 16 residues. This CDR3 is CASSPGGTSGLHEQYF. DNA for the CDR3: TGTGCCAGCAGCCCGGGGGGGACTAGCGGTCTCCACGAGCAGTACTTC.

The chain combines TRBV6-6 with TRBJ1-1, with 10 bases matching TRBD1. The germline V gene encodes CDR1 MNHNY and CDR2 SVGAGI (reference sequence). This CDR3 has 14 amino acids. V shed 11 bases, J shed 0 bases, and the junction held 6 bases outside the gene matches. CDR3 sequence: CAARTGGMNTEAFF. The CDR3 nucleotides are TGTGCCGCCCGGACAGGGGGTATGAACACTGAAGCTTTCTTT.